The text below deals with one TCR beta chain. This clone was recorded only once. The clone's antigen remains unknown. No qualities accompany the bases; no much larger clone lies one base away. The label giving this sample's time point can be read as: baseline before first vaccination. The sample's treatment or condition label, decoded: meningococcal conjugate vaccine given as trial control. Vaccinee samples were obtained from the UK trials COV001 and COV002, which included a single-blind randomized controlled phase 2/3 trial of AZD1222 (ChAdOx1 nCoV-19) in healthy adults. For TCRbeta chain sequencing, PBMC samples were collected from trial participants at day 0 and at day 28 after the second dose. The CDR3 regions of human TCRbeta chains were analyzed by immunosequencing. Per the authors' processing: Repertoire TCRs were matched against a reference library of SARS-CoV-2-specific TCRs generated with the MIRA antigen-specificity platform. Breadth was defined as the fraction of unique TCRs that were SARS-CoV-2-associated. Depth was defined as the fraction of total T cells that were SARS-CoV-2-associated. Using the MIRA data, each spike-specific TCR was assigned both to the spike region to which the TCR was reactive and to a CD4 or CD8 class. Log10-transformed breadth and depth values were compared by one-way ANOVA with Sidak's multiple comparisons tests. Here the immuneACCESS table is served through TCRdb, limited to in-frame sequences with V and J called. Missing clones are a known gap in these copies; in checked studies unresolved V genes cover under half, and the rest lacks a known reason. That table supplies the V and J calls and clone size; D and trimming were determined from the DNA. Here the sample has tens of thousands of clones; around nine tenths occur a single time. Less than 3.5% of the sample goes to the ten largest clones.

From the germline V gene, CDR1 is SQVTM and CDR2 is ANQGSEA. From its cysteine to its phenylalanine, the CDR3 spans 16 amino acids. Only the CDR3 part of the read is kept: 48 bases, read in frame from the first base. V is reduced by 1 base and J by 1 base, leaving a spacing of 16 bases between them. The entry originates in a study of T cell responses to AZD1222 COVID-19 vaccine (dated by TCRdb to the early 2020s). The study in broad terms: TCR sequencing covered some 240 trial participants: nearly 210 given two doses of AZD1222 and 26 given two doses of MenACWY control vaccine. Enrollment into the trials was organized by age into subgroups of 18-55, 56-69 and 70-plus years, and those subgroups contained roughly 150, 30 and 60 TCR-sequenced participants, respectively. Results the study describes overall, beyond this receptor: The whole spike protein was spanned by vaccine-associated CD4 TCRs, and dominant responses were seen in regions 160-218 and 743-854. Conclusions about previously exposed vaccinees are limited because only six or seven AZD1222 recipients were SARS-CoV-2 seropositive at baseline. No day 14 peak-response samples were available, so repertoires were characterized only after the peak T cell response. Participants were mostly white British, with more females than males. The authors suggested clonal diversity may have been underestimated. A significant rise in spike-specific TCR breadth and depth was observed after two AZD1222 doses relative to day 0 and relative to MenACWY recipients. Nearly half of unique spike-specific TCRs reportedly recognized epitopes outside regions mutated in the B.1.351 and B.1.1.7 variants. In the small 56-69-year group, the increase in depth fell short of significance, most likely because of low power.

This specimen was peripheral blood, taken on day 0 of MenACWY control vaccination. In this chain, TRBV29-1 is recombined with TRBJ1-2, and perhaps TRBD1 as D gene, on 6 matching bases. The TCR sequence derives from an adult in good health. The sequenced DNA is TGCAGCGTTGAAGGGCAGGGGAGTTTAATTAACTATGGCTACACCTTC. Its translation is CSVEGQGSLINYGYTF.